This TCR beta chain derives from a study of human T cells and chemical hapten exposure. Findings and caveats of the study: TCRs whose frequency exceeded 1 in 1000 remained the same following DPC sensitization.

Time point in this sample: healthy volunteer bleed at 6 weeks. The template was total RNA from unfractionated whole blood. Library construction involved attaching unique molecular identifiers to individual cDNA molecules, which allowed quantitative, reproducible TCR counting. TCRdb ran MiXCR on the RACE reads and lists one entry per CDR3 protein. The profile covers approximately 81,000 distinct CDR3 sequences, with about 8.6% appearing a single time and over 1.5% taken by the ten largest. Trimming pared 5 bases from V and 0 bases from J, leaving 14 bases between. Germline-derived CDR1 and CDR2 are KGHSH and LQKENI. CDR3 length: 16 residues. As to this clonotype: What it binds is not known.

The TCR originated in a male donor in good health. Some clones in this sample may be carry-over from other donors' samples. The sequencing input was whole blood. V is TRBV18 and J is TRBJ1-5; D possibly corresponds to TRBD1 (5 bases). The CDR3 is CASSAQGPRSNQPQHF. CDR3 DNA sequence: TGTGCCAGCTCAGCTCAGGGCCCCCGTAGCAATCAGCCCCAGCATTTT.